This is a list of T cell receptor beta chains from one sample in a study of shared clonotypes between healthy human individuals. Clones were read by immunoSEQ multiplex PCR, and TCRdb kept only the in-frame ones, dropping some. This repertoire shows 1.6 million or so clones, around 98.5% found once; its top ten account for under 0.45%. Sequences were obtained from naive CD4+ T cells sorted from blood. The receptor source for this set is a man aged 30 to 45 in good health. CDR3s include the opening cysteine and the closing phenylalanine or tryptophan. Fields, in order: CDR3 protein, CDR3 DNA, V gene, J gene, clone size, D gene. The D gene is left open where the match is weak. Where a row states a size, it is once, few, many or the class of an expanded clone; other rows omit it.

CDR3aa: CAISPGGGDGELFF
CDR3nt: TGTGCCATCAGCCCAGGGGGCGGGGACGGGGAGCTGTTTTTT
v_gene: TRBV10-3
j_gene: TRBJ2-2
abundance: -
d_gene: TRBD1

CDR3aa: CASSERAGFSLNYGYTF
CDR3nt: TGTGCCAGCAGTGAAAGGGCAGGCTTTTCGTTAAACTATGGCTACACCTTC
v_gene: TRBV6-1
j_gene: TRBJ1-2
abundance: -
d_gene: -

CDR3aa: CASTGGGRETQYF
CDR3nt: TGTGCCAGCACAGGAGGGGGTCGAGAGACCCAGTACTTC
v_gene: TRBV18
j_gene: TRBJ2-5
abundance: -
d_gene: -

CDR3aa: CASSLGTEVVNTEAFF
CDR3nt: TGCGCCAGCAGCTTAGGGACTGAAGTTGTGAACACTGAAGCTTTCTTT
v_gene: TRBV5-1
j_gene: TRBJ1-1
abundance: -
d_gene: -

CDR3aa: CASRNLSGRPSTDTQYF
CDR3nt: TGCGCCAGCAGGAATCTTAGCGGGAGGCCTAGCACAGATACGCAGTATTTT
v_gene: TRBV10-1
j_gene: TRBJ2-3
abundance: -
d_gene: TRBD2

CDR3aa: CASSVPFGNLELDEKLFF
CDR3nt: TGTGCCAGCAGCGTACCATTCGGGAATTTGGAATTGGATGAAAAACTGTTTTTT
v_gene: TRBV9
j_gene: TRBJ1-4
abundance: -
d_gene: -

CDR3aa: CASQQGATTGELFF
CDR3nt: TGTGCCAGCCAACAGGGGGCGACCACCGGGGAGCTGTTTTTT
v_gene: TRBV6-4
j_gene: TRBJ2-2
abundance: once
d_gene: TRBD1

CDR3aa: CATLPSSYNSPLHF
CDR3nt: TGTGCCACCCTCCCGAGCTCCTATAATTCACCCCTCCACTTT
v_gene: TRBV27
j_gene: TRBJ1-6
abundance: -
d_gene: -

CDR3aa: CASSIPGGTSTDTQYF
CDR3nt: TGTGCCAGCAGCATCCCAGGGGGCACGAGCACAGATACGCAGTATTTT
v_gene: TRBV5-5
j_gene: TRBJ2-3
abundance: -
d_gene: TRBD1

CDR3aa: CASSSEAAAANTGELFF
CDR3nt: TGTGCCAGCAGCTCCGAGGCGGCAGCCGCGAACACCGGGGAGCTGTTTTTT
v_gene: TRBV21-1
j_gene: TRBJ2-2
abundance: -
d_gene: -

CDR3aa: CASSAPEAFF
CDR3nt: TGTGCCAGCAGTGCCCCTGAAGCTTTCTTT
v_gene: TRBV25-1
j_gene: TRBJ1-1
abundance: -
d_gene: -

CDR3aa: CASSPGLAGGSETQYF
CDR3nt: TGTGCCAGCAGCCCAGGACTAGCGGGAGGAAGTGAGACCCAGTACTTC
v_gene: TRBV11-3
j_gene: TRBJ2-5
abundance: once
d_gene: TRBD2

CDR3aa: CSVQNGGETQYF
CDR3nt: TGCAGCGTCCAAAACGGCGGAGAGACCCAGTACTTC
v_gene: TRBV29-1
j_gene: TRBJ2-5
abundance: -
d_gene: -

CDR3aa: CASSSQGQLNTEAFF
CDR3nt: TGTGCCAGCAGCTCCCAGGGACAGCTGAACACTGAAGCTTTCTTT
v_gene: TRBV5-4
j_gene: TRBJ1-1
abundance: -
d_gene: TRBD1

CDR3aa: CASSLRLSGANVLTF
CDR3nt: TGTGCCAGCAGCTTAAGGCTCTCTGGGGCCAACGTCCTGACTTTC
v_gene: TRBV7-8
j_gene: TRBJ2-6
abundance: -
d_gene: -

CDR3aa: CASSPQPSANEQFF
CDR3nt: TGTGCCAGCTCACCACAACCATCGGCCAATGAGCAGTTCTTC
v_gene: TRBV18
j_gene: TRBJ2-1
abundance: many
d_gene: -

CDR3aa: CASSPLGSQETQYF
CDR3nt: TGTGCCAGCTCACCACTCGGCAGCCAAGAGACCCAGTACTTC
v_gene: TRBV18
j_gene: TRBJ2-5
abundance: -
d_gene: -

CDR3aa: CASSLAMNQSYEQYF
CDR3nt: TGCGCCAGCAGCTTGGCTATGAATCAATCCTACGAGCAGTACTTC
v_gene: TRBV5-1
j_gene: TRBJ2-7
abundance: -
d_gene: -

CDR3aa: CAISESGAGEQPQHF
CDR3nt: TGTGCCATCAGTGAGTCGGGTGCAGGAGAGCAGCCCCAGCATTTT
v_gene: TRBV10-3
j_gene: TRBJ1-5
abundance: once
d_gene: -

CDR3aa: CASSLSGELFF
CDR3nt: TGTGCCAGCAGCTTATCGGGGGAGCTGTTTTTT
v_gene: TRBV11-3
j_gene: TRBJ2-2
abundance: -
d_gene: -

CDR3aa: CASSYLEVGNQPQHF
CDR3nt: TGTGCCAGCAGTTACTTGGAGGTTGGAAATCAGCCCCAGCATTTT
v_gene: TRBV6-6
j_gene: TRBJ1-5
abundance: -
d_gene: -

CDR3aa: CASSLLAQSTDTQYF
CDR3nt: TGCGCCAGCAGCCTACTAGCGCAGAGCACAGATACGCAGTATTTT
v_gene: TRBV4-3
j_gene: TRBJ2-3
abundance: once
d_gene: TRBD2

CDR3aa: CASSYGTGGYQETQYF
CDR3nt: TGTGCCAGCAGTTATGGGACAGGGGGCTATCAAGAGACCCAGTACTTC
v_gene: TRBV6-5
j_gene: TRBJ2-5
abundance: -
d_gene: TRBD1

CDR3aa: CATVSRISYEQYF
CDR3nt: TGTGCCACCGTCTCTAGGATCTCCTACGAGCAGTACTTC
v_gene: TRBV19
j_gene: TRBJ2-7
abundance: once
d_gene: -

CDR3aa: CASSPSVETQYF
CDR3nt: TGCGCCAGCAGCCCGTCCGTAGAGACCCAGTACTTC
v_gene: TRBV5-1
j_gene: TRBJ2-5
abundance: -
d_gene: -

CDR3aa: CASSASNYGYTF
CDR3nt: TGTGCCAGCAGTGCCTCTAACTATGGCTACACCTTC
v_gene: TRBV6-1
j_gene: TRBJ1-2
abundance: -
d_gene: -

CDR3aa: CASSPGPDGYTF
CDR3nt: TGTGCCAGCAGCCCCGGTCCGGATGGCTACACCTTC
v_gene: TRBV6-4
j_gene: TRBJ1-2
abundance: -
d_gene: -

CDR3aa: CASSVRTSGSSYEQYF
CDR3nt: TGTGCCAGTAGTGTCAGGACTAGCGGTAGCTCCTACGAGCAGTACTTC
v_gene: TRBV19
j_gene: TRBJ2-7
abundance: -
d_gene: TRBD2

CDR3aa: CASSTGTGSNEQYF
CDR3nt: TGTGCCAGCTCAACAGGGACAGGGAGTAACGAGCAGTACTTC
v_gene: TRBV18
j_gene: TRBJ2-7
abundance: -
d_gene: TRBD1

CDR3aa: CASRKGTDYGYTF
CDR3nt: TGTGCCAGCAGAAAAGGGACAGACTATGGCTACACCTTC
v_gene: TRBV5-8
j_gene: TRBJ1-2
abundance: -
d_gene: TRBD1

CDR3aa: CAIGSSHYEQYF
CDR3nt: TGTGCCATTGGGTCTTCGCACTACGAGCAGTACTTC
v_gene: TRBV10-3
j_gene: TRBJ2-7
abundance: -
d_gene: -

CDR3aa: CASSPTPRTETQYF
CDR3nt: TGTGCCAGCAGCCCCACACCGAGAACGGAGACCCAGTACTTC
v_gene: TRBV5-6
j_gene: TRBJ2-5
abundance: -
d_gene: -

CDR3aa: CASSLPPPTEAFF
CDR3nt: TGTGCCAGCTCACTCCCACCTCCCACTGAAGCTTTCTTT
v_gene: TRBV18
j_gene: TRBJ1-1
abundance: -
d_gene: -

CDR3aa: CASSLFADRSNSYEQYF
CDR3nt: TGCGCCAGCAGCTTGTTCGCGGATAGATCAAACTCCTACGAGCAGTACTTC
v_gene: TRBV5-1
j_gene: TRBJ2-7
abundance: -
d_gene: -

CDR3aa: CVSTPGGTSYEQYF
CDR3nt: TGTGTCAGCACCCCAGGGGGAACCTCCTACGAGCAGTACTTC
v_gene: TRBV7-2
j_gene: TRBJ2-7
abundance: -
d_gene: TRBD1

CDR3aa: CASSQGGTRGYTF
CDR3nt: TGCGCCAGCAGCCAAGGTGGGACTCGTGGCTACACCTTC
v_gene: TRBV4-3
j_gene: TRBJ1-2
abundance: -
d_gene: -

CDR3aa: CASSTTPGENQPQHF
CDR3nt: TGTGCCAGTAGTACCACCCCCGGGGAGAATCAGCCCCAGCATTTT
v_gene: TRBV19
j_gene: TRBJ1-5
abundance: once
d_gene: -

CDR3aa: CASSPRQGPTWEQYF
CDR3nt: TGTGCCAGCTCACCTCGACAGGGGCCAACTTGGGAGCAGTACTTC
v_gene: TRBV18
j_gene: TRBJ2-7
abundance: -
d_gene: TRBD1

CDR3aa: CASSRLGGASEQYF
CDR3nt: TGTGCCAGCTCCCGTTTGGGGGGGGCGAGTGAGCAGTACTTC
v_gene: TRBV18
j_gene: TRBJ2-7
abundance: -
d_gene: -

CDR3aa: CASSIPGTQIQDTGELFF
CDR3nt: TGTGCCAGTAGTATACCCGGGACTCAGATCCAGGACACCGGGGAGCTGTTTTTT
v_gene: TRBV19
j_gene: TRBJ2-2
abundance: -
d_gene: -

CDR3aa: CASRDTGVWEQYF
CDR3nt: TGCGCCAGCAGGGACACGGGTGTCTGGGAGCAGTACTTC
v_gene: TRBV5-1
j_gene: TRBJ2-7
abundance: -
d_gene: -

CDR3aa: CASSYSRDISYEQYF
CDR3nt: TGTGCCAGCAGTTACTCGAGGGACATCTCCTACGAGCAGTACTTC
v_gene: TRBV6-5
j_gene: TRBJ2-7
abundance: -
d_gene: -

CDR3aa: CASSLLAGGTDTQYF
CDR3nt: TGTGCCAGCAGCTTACTAGCGGGAGGCACAGATACGCAGTATTTT
v_gene: TRBV13
j_gene: TRBJ2-3
abundance: -
d_gene: TRBD2

CDR3aa: CASSLAAQGRAGELFF
CDR3nt: TGCGCCAGCAGCTTGGCAGCGCAGGGGAGGGCCGGGGAGCTGTTTTTT
v_gene: TRBV5-1
j_gene: TRBJ2-2
abundance: once
d_gene: -